Each of the 29 T cell receptor beta chains below was sequenced from the same sample in a study of identifying expanded T cells in peripheral blood. Using immunoSEQ multiplex PCR, the repertoire was profiled, and TCRdb retains in-frame clones only, with some absent. Among fewer than 85,000 clones listed, approximately 91% were seen once. The sequenced sample was blood. These receptor sequences come from a person aged 18 to 75 in good health.

The chain combines TRBV18 with TRBJ1-6, with D tentatively TRBD1 (6 bases). V was cut by 6 bases and J by 9 bases, with 15 bases left in between. Germline CDR1 and CDR2: KGHSH and LQKENI. This CDR3 is 14 amino acids long. The CDR3 nucleotides are TGTGCCAGCTCCCATTCGGGGGGGCTTTCACCCCTCCACTTT. Its translation: CASSHSGGLSPLHF.

The CDR3 is CASSYSGPKGNQPQHF. CDR3 coding DNA: TGTGCCAGCAGTTACTCCGGTCCTAAGGGCAATCAGCCCCAGCATTTT. The rearrangement links TRBV6-5 to TRBJ1-5, with D uncertain. V shed 0 bases and J shed 2 bases, with 11 bases lying between them. This CDR3 has 16 amino acids. Germline V lookup: CDR1 MNHEY, CDR2 SVGAGI.

The chain links TRBV9 to TRBJ2-7; possible D gene TRBD2, 6 bases. Per the germline V gene, CDR1 is SGDLS and CDR2 is YYNGEE. V shed 0 bases and J shed 5 bases, with 12 bases lying between them. The CDR3 is made up of 14 amino acids. This chain's CDR3 is CASSVGGWGDEQYF. The CDR3 nucleotides are TGTGCCAGCAGCGTAGGTGGGTGGGGGGACGAGCAGTACTTC.

The rearrangement links TRBV23-1 to TRBJ2-1, with 9 bases lining up with TRBD1. TRBV23-1 is an ORF; its function is uncertain. Unmatched junction bases numbered 10, after V lost 0 bases and J lost 4 bases. The length of the CDR3 is 18 residues. CDR3 in DNA: TGCGCCAGCAGTCAATCGGTGCCACAGGGGGCGCTTTACAATGAGCAGTTCTTC. Its translation: CASSQSVPQGALYNEQFF.

The chain uses TRBV6-5 and TRBJ2-5; TRBD2 matches 9 bases. The CDR3 is 16 amino acids. In germline, CDR1 is MNHEY, CDR2 SVGAGI. J lost 2 bases, V lost 3 bases, and 7 bases had no gene match. The CDR3 is CASSYSVAGAQETQYF. DNA for the CDR3: TGTGCCAGCAGTTATTCTGTAGCGGGGGCTCAAGAGACCCAGTACTTC.

The rearrangement joins TRBV7-9 to TRBJ2-2; a possible D gene is TRBD2 (5 bases). Germline values: CDR1 SEHNR, CDR2 FQNEAQ (reference sequence). This CDR3 has 16 amino acids. V was cut by 0 bases and J by 7 bases, with 15 bases left in between. CDR3 in amino acids: CASSLAGAQVNGELFF. The CDR3 nucleotides read TGTGCCAGCAGCTTAGCGGGAGCTCAGGTTAACGGGGAGCTGTTTTTT.

This clone was found once. J is TRBJ1-1 and V is TRBV14; perhaps TRBD1 as D (5 bases). The V end lost 4 bases, the J end lost 6 bases, and 30 bases lay between the germline ends. The germline V gene encodes CDR1 SGHDN and CDR2 FVKESK. This CDR3 is 19 amino acids long. CDR3 DNA sequence: TGTGCCAGCAGCCGCTCAATAGGGGCAGTCCAACCAAGGGTCCCTGAAGCTTTCTTT. Its translation is CASSRSIGAVQPRVPEAFF.

This chain joins TRBV7-9 and TRBJ2-1; 7 bases align to TRBD2. Germline CDR1 reads SEHNR; CDR2 reads FQNEAQ (reference sequence). With V trimmed by 2 bases and J by 5 bases, 9 bases remained unmatched. The CDR3 is 16 amino acids. Here the CDR3 reads CASSLLSGTLDNEQFF. CDR3 coding DNA: TGTGCCAGCAGCTTATTAAGCGGGACGCTTGACAATGAGCAGTTCTTC.

The chain has TRBV28 and TRBJ1-5, with a possible D match to TRBD1 (5 bases). V was trimmed by 7 bases and J by 1 base, leaving 17 bases between them. CDR1 MDHEN and CDR2 SYDVKM come from the germline V gene. This CDR3 comprises 16 residues. The DNA of the CDR3 is TGTGCCAGCACCGACCCGGTAGGGGCAAGCAATCAGCCCCAGCATTTT. Protein sequence: CASTDPVGASNQPQHF.

This chain uses TRBV28 with TRBJ2-6; D not certain. Germline V lookup: CDR1 MDHEN, CDR2 SYDVKM. CDR3 length: 15 amino acids. Trimming removed 3 bases from V and 0 bases from J, with 6 bases in between. CDR3 DNA sequence: TGTGCCAGCAGTTTGGCCAGCTCTGGGGCCAACGTCCTGACTTTC. Amino acids: CASSLASSGANVLTF.

CDR3 region: CASSPGAGEQYF. The CDR3 DNA reads as TGTGCCAGCTCACCTGGGGCAGGGGAGCAGTACTTC. The chain couples TRBV18 to TRBJ2-7; a possible D gene is TRBD1 (5 bases). V lost 3 bases and J 7 bases, leaving 10 bases between the germline ends. Looked up from germline, CDR1 is KGHSH and CDR2 is LQKENI. The CDR3 extends over 12 amino acids.

This sequence joins TRBV2 and TRBJ2-5; the match to TRBD2 covers 8 bases. Germline lookup yields CDR1 SNHLY and CDR2 FYNNEI. The CDR3 is 13 residues long. Germline trimming cut 7 bases from V and 2 bases from J; bases unmatched to any gene: 3. CDR3 amino acids: CASTLAGQETQYF. In DNA, the CDR3 is TGTGCCAGCACTCTAGCGGGTCAAGAGACCCAGTACTTC. Variable domain in full (rest from reference TRBV2 and TRBJ2-5): EPEVTQTPSHQVTQMGQEVILRCVPISNHLYFYWYRQILGQKVEFLVSFYNNEISEKSEIFDDQFSVERPDGSNFTLKIRSTKLEDSAMYFCASTLAGQETQYFGPGTRLLVL.

This chain links TRBV2 with TRBJ1-5; no reliable D call. The germline gives CDR1 SNHLY, CDR2 FYNNEI. V shed 3 bases and J shed 4 bases, with 7 bases lying between them. This CDR3 has 13 residues. CDR3 in DNA: TGTGCCAGCAGTGACTGGCAAAATCAGCCCCAGCATTTT. This sequence encodes CASSDWQNQPQHF.

J is TRBJ2-1 and V is TRBV4-1; 8 nucleotides align to TRBD2. V lost 3 bases and J lost 4; bases outside the gene matches: 5. Per the germline V gene, CDR1 is MGHRA and CDR2 is YSYEKL. This CDR3 is built from 15 residues. CDR3 amino acids: CASSHPAGVYNEQFF. In nucleotides, the CDR3 is TGCGCCAGCAGCCATCCAGCGGGAGTGTACAATGAGCAGTTCTTC.

The chain carries TRBV28 and TRBJ1-2; TRBD1 matches at 11 bases. With V trimmed by 8 bases and J by 4 bases, 3 bases remained unmatched. The CDR3 length is 13 residues. From germline, CDR1 is MDHEN and CDR2 SYDVKM. CDR3 loop: CASEGTGGYGYTF. The CDR3 DNA reads as TGTGCCAGCGAGGGGACAGGGGGCTATGGCTACACCTTC.

The chain has TRBV5-6 and TRBJ1-1; D is possibly TRBD1 (5 bases). This CDR3 spans 13 amino acids. The ends were cut back, 0 bases at V and 11 bases at J, with 14 bases in the middle. Germline assignment: CDR1 SGHDT and CDR2 YYEEEE. In DNA form, the CDR3 reads TGTGCCAGCAGCTTGGGGGACTCGACGTGGGCTTTCTTT. Protein sequence: CASSLGDSTWAFF.

The chain links TRBV27 to TRBJ2-7; D is undetermined. Deletions cut 3 bases from V and 7 bases from J, with 13 bases between. Germline CDR1 is MNHEY and CDR2 is SMNVEV (reference sequence). The CDR3 is 13 amino acids. The CDR3 loop is CASSFSRAGEQYF. The CDR3 DNA follows: TGTGCCAGCAGTTTCTCCCGAGCTGGGGAGCAGTACTTC.

The chain joins TRBV6-6 to TRBJ2-7; 9 bases are shared with TRBD2. This CDR3 has 14 residues. Losses at the gene ends were 6 bases for V and 0 bases for J; bases not matched to a gene: 3. CDR1 is MNHNY, CDR2 SVGAGI, per germline (reference sequence). Here the CDR3 reads CASRRGGSSYEQYF. CDR3 in DNA: TGTGCCAGCAGGCGGGGGGGAAGCTCCTACGAGCAGTACTTC.

The chain uses TRBV18 and TRBJ2-5; tentatively, D is TRBD2 (6 bases). V lost 3 bases to trimming and J lost 1 base, with 12 bases between them. CDR1 is KGHSH and CDR2 is LQKENI in the germline V gene. The CDR3 runs 15 residues. CDR3 in amino acids: CASSPLGGPQETQYF. The CDR3 DNA reads as TGTGCCAGCTCACCTTTGGGGGGACCCCAAGAGACCCAGTACTTC. The full variable domain, its missing parts supplied by reference TRBV18 and TRBJ2-5, is NAGVMQNPRHLVRRRGQEARLRCSPMKGHSHVYWYRQLPEEGLKFMVYLQKENIIDESGMPKERFSAEFPKEGPSILRIQQVVRGDSAAYFCASSPLGGPQETQYFGPGTRLLVL.

This clone appeared many times. CDR3 in DNA: TGTGCCAGCAGCGTCACTAGCGGGAGGTATATCCACACCGGGGAGCTGTTTTTT. It yields the protein CASSVTSGRYIHTGELFF. The V and J genes are TRBV9 and TRBJ2-2; 12 bases are shared with TRBD2. The trim removed 2 bases at V and 3 bases at J, leaving 8 bases unmatched. This CDR3 has 18 amino acids. Germline V gene lookup returns CDR1 SGDLS and CDR2 YYNGEE. Drawing the rest from reference TRBV9 and TRBJ2-2, the complete variable domain is DSGVTQTPKHLITATGQRVTLRCSPRSGDLSVYWYQQSLDQGLQFLIQYYNGEERAKGNILERFSAQQFPDLHSELNLSSLELGDSALYFCASSVTSGRYIHTGELFFGEGSRLTVL.

V is TRBV9 and J is TRBJ2-3; TRBD2 agrees at 8 bases. V gave up 0 bases and J gave up 4 bases; unmatched junction bases: 10. Germline V gives CDR1 SGDLS, CDR2 YYNGEE. This CDR3 has 17 residues. The CDR3 protein is CASSVERLAGGSDTQYF. CDR3 DNA: TGTGCCAGCAGCGTAGAGCGGCTAGCGGGTGGATCAGATACGCAGTATTTT.

The CDR3 bases are TGTGCCAGCAGCTCGGGACTAGCGGCGTACAATGAGCAGTTCTTC. Translated, it gives CASSSGLAAYNEQFF. The rearrangement uses TRBV7-2 and TRBJ2-1; TRBD2 matches at 11 bases. CDR3 size: 15 residues. Germline values: CDR1 SGHTA, CDR2 FQGNSA. Germline trimming cut 4 bases from V and 4 bases from J; bases unmatched to any gene: 3. The whole variable domain, filled in from reference TRBV7-2 and TRBJ2-1, reads GAGVSQSPSNKVTEKGKDVELRCDPISGHTALYWYRQSLGQGLEFLIYFQGNSAPDKSGLPSDRFSAERTGGSVSTLTIQRTQQEDSAVYLCASSSGLAAYNEQFFGPGTRLTVL.

The V call is TRBV9, the J call TRBJ2-3; 9 bases align to TRBD2. The trim removed 6 bases at V and 1 base at J, leaving 12 bases unmatched. The CDR3 has 17 amino acids. In germline, CDR1 is SGDLS, CDR2 YYNGEE. CDR3 sequence (DNA): TGTGCCAGCAATAGCGGGAGAGGGGGTGAGGGCACAGATACGCAGTATTTT. As protein: CASNSGRGGEGTDTQYF.

This chain links TRBV18 with TRBJ2-5; TRBD1 agrees at 7 bases. Germline V gene data show CDR1 as KGHSH and CDR2 as LQKENI. This CDR3 has 16 amino acids. The trim removed 6 bases at V and 1 base at J, leaving 11 bases unmatched. This chain's CDR3 is CASSRGQATFQETQYF. CDR3 coding DNA: TGTGCCAGCTCCCGTGGACAGGCGACTTTCCAAGAGACCCAGTACTTC.

V and J are TRBV9 and TRBJ2-5; D is possibly TRBD1 (6 bases). With 2 bases removed from V and 2 bases from J, the gap between germline ends came to 13 bases. CDR1 is SGDLS, CDR2 YYNGEE, per germline. The CDR3 totals 15 residues. CDR3 DNA: TGTGCCAGCAGCGTGGGGGACACTCGGCAAGAGACCCAGTACTTC. Translating gives CASSVGDTRQETQYF.

The genes are TRBV19 and TRBJ2-1; D is possibly TRBD2 (5 bases). Trimming removed 0 bases from V and 2 bases from J, with 11 bases in between. The CDR3 has 16 amino acids. Germline V lookup: CDR1 LNHDA, CDR2 SQIVND (reference sequence). This CDR3 is CASSIDTLGAYNEQFF. CDR3 in DNA: TGTGCCAGTAGTATAGACACTCTCGGGGCCTACAATGAGCAGTTCTTC.

The rearrangement links TRBV5-4 to TRBJ1-5; the D gene is possibly TRBD1 (6 bases). Germline-derived CDR1 and CDR2 are SGHNT and YYREEE (reference sequence). This CDR3 spans 15 amino acids. The V gene lost 4 bases and the J gene lost 4 bases, with 15 bases spanning the gap. DNA for the CDR3: TGTGCCAGCAGCCAAGAAGTCAGGGGTAATCAGCCCCAGCATTTT. It encodes CASSQEVRGNQPQHF.

This clone showed up just once. The gene calls are TRBV28 and TRBJ2-7; a possible D gene is TRBD1 (5 bases). V lost 6 bases and J lost 1, with 13 bases in between. The CDR3 length is 14 residues. Germline V gene lookup returns CDR1 MDHEN and CDR2 SYDVKM. Written as DNA, the CDR3 is TGTGCCAGCAGCGACAGCTCAGGGTCCTACGAGCAGTACTTC. As protein: CASSDSSGSYEQYF.

The chain couples TRBV5-1 to TRBJ2-7; 11 nucleotides agree with TRBD2. The CDR3 has 16 amino acids. The junction had 15 bases not matched to a gene; V was cut back by 2 bases and J by 11 bases. From germline, CDR1 is SGHRS and CDR2 YFSETQ. CDR3 sequence (DNA): TGCGCCAGCAGCTTCAGCAGCCTAGCGGGGGGCGATCAAAAGTACTTC. Its translation is CASSFSSLAGGDQKYF.